What follows are 22 T cell receptor beta chains derived from one specimen sequenced in a study of monozygotic twins with inflammatory bowel disease. TCRdb re-called the 5' RACE reads and gives one entry per CDR3 protein, without DNA. The ten top clones account for about 2.2%, within a sample of about 450,000 distinct CDR3 sequences. The source material was blood. These receptors all stem from a human donor with ulcerative colitis or Crohn's disease, or a healthy co-twin of an affected twin (not recorded which).

This chain joins TRBV5-1 and TRBJ1-4; TCRdb's D call, TRBD1, is unchecked because there is no DNA. Germline CDR1 reads SGHRS; CDR2 reads YFSETQ. The CDR3 extends over 15 amino acids. The CDR3 sequence: CASSLATGVREKLFF.

V is TRBV20-1 and J is TRBJ1-4. In germline, CDR1 is DFQATT, CDR2 SNEGSKA (reference sequence). This CDR3 is built from 13 residues. The CDR3 loop reads CSAMGLTNEKLFF.

The rearrangement uses TRBV28 and TRBJ2-1; with no DNA, the TCRdb D assignment of TRBD2 cannot be verified. Germline CDR1 reads MDHEN; CDR2 reads SYDVKM. The CDR3 totals 13 residues. CDR3 in amino acids: CASCPLAENEQFF.

CDR3: CASSSLGGGTYNEQFF. This chain connects TRBV28 to TRBJ2-1; TCRdb names TRBD1, which stays unverified in the absence of DNA. The CDR3 spans 16 residues. Germline lookup yields CDR1 MDHEN and CDR2 SYDVKM.

The CDR3 region is CASSLIGPSGSQYF. The gene calls are TRBV7-9 and TRBJ2-3; the D call of TRBD2 rests on TCRdb alone, since no DNA is present to check it. Per the germline V gene, CDR1 is SEHNR and CDR2 is FQNEAQ (reference sequence). The CDR3 extends over 14 amino acids.

The chain uses TRBV20-1 and TRBJ2-7; as DNA is missing, the TRBD1 call by TCRdb cannot be tested. This CDR3 spans 15 amino acids. Germline V gene sequence: CDR1 DFQATT, CDR2 SNEGSKA (reference sequence). This CDR3 reads CSARGIRDSSYEQYF.

The rearrangement uses TRBV11-3 and TRBJ2-1; TCRdb's D gene call, TRBD1, goes unchecked for lack of DNA. Germline-derived CDR1 and CDR2 are SGHNT and YENEEA. The CDR3 consists of 12 residues. CDR3 amino acids: CASSSPRQEQFF.

This CDR3 reads CAIGSGGQTNSPLHF. This chain uses TRBV10-3 with TRBJ1-6; TCRdb designates TRBD1, a call that cannot be tested without DNA. CDR1 is ENHRY and CDR2 is SYGVKD in the germline V gene. The CDR3 totals 15 residues.

The J gene is TRBJ1-5, the V gene TRBV7-2; TCRdb selects TRBD1, and the lack of DNA leaves this call unchecked. From germline, CDR1 is SGHTA and CDR2 FQGNSA. The CDR3 runs 15 residues. CDR3 amino acids: CASSLMTGNNQPQHF.

This chain joins TRBV7-2 and TRBJ2-7. The CDR3 runs 17 residues. Germline CDR1 reads SGHTA; CDR2 reads FQGNSA. CDR3 amino acids: CASSFALNTGNSYEQYF. Full variable domain (rest looked up from reference TRBV7-2 and TRBJ2-7): GAGVSQSPSNKVTEKGKDVELRCDPISGHTALYWYRQSLGQGLEFLIYFQGNSAPDKSGLPSDRFSAERTGGSVSTLTIQRTQQEDSAVYLCASSFALNTGNSYEQYFGPGTRLTVT.

The chain carries TRBV7-9 and TRBJ1-3; TCRdb's D call, TRBD1, is unchecked because there is no DNA. Germline values: CDR1 SEHNR, CDR2 FQNEAQ (reference sequence). The CDR3 runs to 13 residues. The CDR3 sequence: CALTGFTGNTIYF. Full variable domain (rest looked up from reference TRBV7-9 and TRBJ1-3): DTGVSQNPRHKITKRGQNVTFRCDPISEHNRLYWYRQTLGQGPEFLTYFQNEAQLEKSRLLSDRFSAERPKGSFSTLEIQRTEQGDSAMYLCALTGFTGNTIYFGEGSWLTVV.

CDR3 loop: CASRGNQPQHF. The chain recombines TRBV28 with TRBJ1-5. CDR3 length: 11 amino acids. Germline V lookup: CDR1 MDHEN, CDR2 SYDVKM.

The rearrangement joins TRBV7-3 to TRBJ2-2; TCRdb's D call of TRBD1 is untestable without DNA. The CDR3 contains 13 residues. Germline CDR1 is SGHTA and CDR2 is FQGTGA. The CDR3 loop reads CASSRGTGEQLFF. The whole variable domain, remainder taken from reference TRBV7-3 and TRBJ2-2, is GAGVSQTPSNKVTEKGKYVELRCDPISGHTALYWYRQSLGQGPEFLIYFQGTGAADDSGLPNDRFFAVRPEGSVSTLKIQRTERGDSAVYLCASSRGTGEQLFFGEGSRLTVL.

The chain recombines TRBV20-1 with TRBJ1-6; as DNA is missing, the TRBD1 call by TCRdb cannot be tested. The CDR3 extends over 15 amino acids. From germline, CDR1 is DFQATT and CDR2 SNEGSKA (reference sequence). CDR3 residues: CSAPRDSLYNSPLHF.

J is TRBJ2-1 and V is TRBV20-1. The CDR3 extends over 13 amino acids. Per germline, CDR1 DFQATT and CDR2 SNEGSKA (reference sequence). Here the CDR3 reads CSALSGTYNEQFF.

The chain carries TRBV6-5 and TRBJ1-2; TCRdb's D call, TRBD1, is unchecked because there is no DNA. The CDR3 runs to 13 residues. Germline assignment: CDR1 MNHEY and CDR2 SVGAGI. Here the CDR3 reads CASSSAGVSGYTF.

The CDR3 loop is CASSSLPDSRYGYTF. The chain joins TRBV7-2 to TRBJ1-2; TCRdb returns TRBD1, unconfirmable since there is no DNA. The germline V gene has CDR1 SGHTA and CDR2 FQGNSA. This CDR3 contains 15 residues.

J is TRBJ1-5 and V is TRBV5-1; TCRdb's assignment of TRBD1 cannot be checked, as there is no DNA. Germline lookup yields CDR1 SGHRS and CDR2 YFSETQ. The CDR3 is 15 amino acids. CDR3 in amino acids: CASRQGISGNQPQHF.

The chain recombines TRBV19 with TRBJ1-1; TCRdb's D gene call, TRBD1, goes unchecked for lack of DNA. The CDR3 is 16 residues long. Germline CDR1 reads LNHDA; CDR2 reads SQIVND (reference sequence). The CDR3 loop is CASRPRRDRVNTEAFF. The whole variable domain, remainder taken from reference TRBV19 and TRBJ1-1, is DGGITQSPKYLFRKEGQNVTLSCEQNLNHDAMYWYRQDPGQGLRLIYYSQIVNDFQKGDIAEGYSVSREKKESFPLTVTSAQKNPTAFYLCASRPRRDRVNTEAFFGQGTRLTVV.

The V and J genes are TRBV5-1 and TRBJ1-6; there is no DNA to check the TCRdb D call of TRBD1. Per germline, CDR1 SGHRS and CDR2 YFSETQ. CDR3 length: 14 amino acids. CDR3 loop: CASSSGTGPQSLHF.

V usage is TRBV12-2 and J usage is TRBJ2-3; TCRdb reports TRBD1, a call that lacks DNA to check it against. TRBV12-2 is classified as a pseudogene. The CDR3 runs 16 residues. The CDR3 spells CASRLKGQGITDTQYF.

The genes are TRBV6-5 and TRBJ1-2; the D call from TCRdb, TRBD1, cannot be confirmed without DNA. Germline CDR1 is MNHEY and CDR2 is SVGAGI. The CDR3 loop spans 13 amino acids. CDR3: CANSSDRGYGYTF.